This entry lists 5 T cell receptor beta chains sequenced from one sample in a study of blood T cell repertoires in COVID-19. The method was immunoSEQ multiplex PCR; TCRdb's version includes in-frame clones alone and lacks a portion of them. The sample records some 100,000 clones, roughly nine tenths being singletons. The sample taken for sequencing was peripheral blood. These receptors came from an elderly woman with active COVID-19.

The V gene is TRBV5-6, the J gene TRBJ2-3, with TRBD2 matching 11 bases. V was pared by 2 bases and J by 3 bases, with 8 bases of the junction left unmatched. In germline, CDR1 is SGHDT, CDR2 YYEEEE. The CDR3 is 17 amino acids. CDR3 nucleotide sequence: TGTGCCAGCAGCTTATACCTACTAGCGGGAGAGACAGATACGCAGTATTTT. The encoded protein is CASSLYLLAGETDTQYF.

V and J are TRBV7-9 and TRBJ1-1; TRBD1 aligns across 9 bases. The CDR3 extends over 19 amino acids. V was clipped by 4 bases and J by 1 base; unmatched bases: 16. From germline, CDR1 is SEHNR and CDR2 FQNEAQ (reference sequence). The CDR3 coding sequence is TGTGCCAGCAGCTACGACCTCGACAGGGGGGGAGGAAGGAACACTGAAGCTTTCTTT. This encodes CASSYDLDRGGGRNTEAFF. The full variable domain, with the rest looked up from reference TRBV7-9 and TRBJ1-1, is DTGVSQNPRHKITKRGQNVTFRCDPISEHNRLYWYRQTLGQGPEFLTYFQNEAQLEKSRLLSDRFSAERPKGSFSTLEIQRTEQGDSAMYLCASSYDLDRGGGRNTEAFFGQGTRLTVV.

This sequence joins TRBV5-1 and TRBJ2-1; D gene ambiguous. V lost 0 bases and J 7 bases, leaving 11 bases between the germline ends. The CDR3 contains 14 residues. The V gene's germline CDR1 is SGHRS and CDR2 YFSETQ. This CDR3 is CASSLAAELNEQFF. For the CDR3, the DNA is TGCGCCAGCAGCTTGGCGGCGGAATTGAATGAGCAGTTCTTC. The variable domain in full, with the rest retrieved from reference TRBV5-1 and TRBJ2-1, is KAGVTQTPRYLIKTRGQQVTLSCSPISGHRSVSWYQQTPGQGLQFLFEYFSETQRNKGNFPGRFSGRQFSNSRSEMNVSTLELGDSALYLCASSLAAELNEQFFGPGTRLTVL.

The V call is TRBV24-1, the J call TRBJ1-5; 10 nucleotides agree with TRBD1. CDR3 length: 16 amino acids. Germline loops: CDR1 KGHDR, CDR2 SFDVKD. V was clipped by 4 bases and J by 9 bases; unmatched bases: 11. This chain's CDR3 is CATSDPGQGPSSPQHF. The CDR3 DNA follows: TGTGCCACCAGTGACCCGGGACAGGGGCCGTCCTCGCCCCAGCATTTT.

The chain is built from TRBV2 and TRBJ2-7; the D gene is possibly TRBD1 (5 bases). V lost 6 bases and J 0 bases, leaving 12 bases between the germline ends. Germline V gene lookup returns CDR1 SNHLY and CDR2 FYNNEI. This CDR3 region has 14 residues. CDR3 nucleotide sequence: TGTGCCAGCAGGGTAGACAGTAGCTCCTACGAGCAGTACTTC. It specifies CASRVDSSSYEQYF. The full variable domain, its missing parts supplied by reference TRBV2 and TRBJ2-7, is EPEVTQTPSHQVTQMGQEVILRCVPISNHLYFYWYRQILGQKVEFLVSFYNNEISEKSEIFDDQFSVERPDGSNFTLKIRSTKLEDSAMYFCASRVDSSSYEQYFGPGTRLTVT.